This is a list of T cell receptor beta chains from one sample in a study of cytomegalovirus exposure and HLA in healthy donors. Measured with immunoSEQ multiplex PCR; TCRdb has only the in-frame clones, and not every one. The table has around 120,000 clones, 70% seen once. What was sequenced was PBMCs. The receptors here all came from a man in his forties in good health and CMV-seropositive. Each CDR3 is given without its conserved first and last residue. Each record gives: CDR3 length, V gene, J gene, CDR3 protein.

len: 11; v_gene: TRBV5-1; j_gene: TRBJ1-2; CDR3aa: ASSTSTDYGYT
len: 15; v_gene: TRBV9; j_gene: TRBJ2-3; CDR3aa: ASSRLAGRDFTDTQY
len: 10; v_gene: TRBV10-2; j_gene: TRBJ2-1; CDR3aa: ASCDVYNEQF
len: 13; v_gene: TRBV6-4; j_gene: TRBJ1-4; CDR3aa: ASSVDRAFNEKLF
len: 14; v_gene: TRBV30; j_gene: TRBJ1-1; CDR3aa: AWSIGGAIMNTEAF
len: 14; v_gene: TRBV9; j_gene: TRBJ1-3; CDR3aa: ASSVGQVPSGNTIY
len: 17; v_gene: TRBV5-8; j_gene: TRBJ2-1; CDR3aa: ASSYYFSWGLAGGNEQF
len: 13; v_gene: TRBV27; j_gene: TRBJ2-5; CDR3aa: ASSLSGPVGETQY
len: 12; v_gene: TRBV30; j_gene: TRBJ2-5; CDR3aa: AWGDIAGGRNQY
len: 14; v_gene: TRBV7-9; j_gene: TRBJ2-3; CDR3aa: ASSLAREGWTDTQY
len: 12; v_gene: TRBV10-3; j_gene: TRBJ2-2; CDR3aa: AIRASRNTGELF
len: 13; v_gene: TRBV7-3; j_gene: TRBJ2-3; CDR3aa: ASTPAGGRADTQY
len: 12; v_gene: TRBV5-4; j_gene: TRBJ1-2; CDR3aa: ASSEEDRGYGYT
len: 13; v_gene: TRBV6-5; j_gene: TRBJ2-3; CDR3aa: ASSIPGLAGRTQY
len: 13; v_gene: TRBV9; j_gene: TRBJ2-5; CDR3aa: ASSPRTSGRETQY
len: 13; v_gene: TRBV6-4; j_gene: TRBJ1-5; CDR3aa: ASCPGGRGNQPQH
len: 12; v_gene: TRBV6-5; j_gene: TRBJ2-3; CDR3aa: ASSYGRVVDTQY
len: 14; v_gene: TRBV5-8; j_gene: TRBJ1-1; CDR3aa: ASSLGGYGVLTEAF
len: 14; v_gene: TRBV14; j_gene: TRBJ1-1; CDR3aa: ASSQDQGRLNTEAF
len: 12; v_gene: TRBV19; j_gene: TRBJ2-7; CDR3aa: ASSRGTPTYEQY
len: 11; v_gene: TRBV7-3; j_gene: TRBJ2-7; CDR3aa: ASSSGSDYEQY
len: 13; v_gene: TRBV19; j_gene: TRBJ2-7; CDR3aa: ASSISGNLPYEQY
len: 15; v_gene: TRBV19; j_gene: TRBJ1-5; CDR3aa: ASSRDRDSYSNQPQH
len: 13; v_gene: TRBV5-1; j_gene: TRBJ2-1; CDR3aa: ASSLEARAHNEQF
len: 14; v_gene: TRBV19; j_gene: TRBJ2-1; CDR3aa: ASSIGRGTSYNEQF
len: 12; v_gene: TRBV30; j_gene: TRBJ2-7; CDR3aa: AWSAPAGGLEQY
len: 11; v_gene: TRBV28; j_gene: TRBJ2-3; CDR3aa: ASSYRRADTQY
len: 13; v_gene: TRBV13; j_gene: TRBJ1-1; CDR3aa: ASSLDGVGKPEAF
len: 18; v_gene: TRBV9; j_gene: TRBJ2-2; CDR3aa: ASSVARGQAGGQSTGELF
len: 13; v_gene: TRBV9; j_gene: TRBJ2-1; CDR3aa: ASTKTSGSYNEQF
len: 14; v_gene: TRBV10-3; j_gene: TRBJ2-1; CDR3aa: AITGTSGSSYNEQF
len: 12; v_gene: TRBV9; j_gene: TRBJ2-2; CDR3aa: ASSVGAGSGELF
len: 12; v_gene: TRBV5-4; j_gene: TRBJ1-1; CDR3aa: ASSHVLVNTEAF
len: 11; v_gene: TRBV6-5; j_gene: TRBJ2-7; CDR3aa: ASSPGGPDEQY
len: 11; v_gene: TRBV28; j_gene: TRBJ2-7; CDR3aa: ASSFPGGYEQY
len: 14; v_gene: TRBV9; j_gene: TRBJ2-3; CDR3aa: ASSVGLAGVTDTQY
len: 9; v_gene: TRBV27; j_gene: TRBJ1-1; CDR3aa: ATKIGAEAF
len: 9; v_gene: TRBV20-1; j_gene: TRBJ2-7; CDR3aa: SGRYSHEQY
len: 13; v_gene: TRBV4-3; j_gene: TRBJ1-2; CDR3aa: ASSAAGTGNYGYT
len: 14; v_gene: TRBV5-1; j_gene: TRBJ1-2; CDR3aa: ASSLAPGLLTYGYT
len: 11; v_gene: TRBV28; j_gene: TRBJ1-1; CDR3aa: ASSPRLGTEAF
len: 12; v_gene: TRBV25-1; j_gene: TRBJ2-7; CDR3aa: ASSESGVTYEQY
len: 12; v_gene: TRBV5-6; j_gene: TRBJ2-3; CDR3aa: ASSERTGSDTQY
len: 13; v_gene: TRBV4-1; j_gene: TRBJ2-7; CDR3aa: ASSLTAGVSYEQY
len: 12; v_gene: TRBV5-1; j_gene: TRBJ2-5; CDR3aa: ASSGGIAKGTQY
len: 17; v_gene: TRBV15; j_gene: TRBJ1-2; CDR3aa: ATSRDSGTGKRSGGGYT
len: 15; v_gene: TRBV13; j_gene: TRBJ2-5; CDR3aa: ASSPRIAGGIQETQY
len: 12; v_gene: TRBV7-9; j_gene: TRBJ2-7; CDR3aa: ASSSSGTSHEQY
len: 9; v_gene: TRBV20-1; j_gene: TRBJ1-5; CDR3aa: SATGNQPQH
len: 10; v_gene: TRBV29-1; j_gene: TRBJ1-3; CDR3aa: SVEAGLNTIY
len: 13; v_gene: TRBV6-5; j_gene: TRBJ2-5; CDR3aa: ASSREHSAGETQY
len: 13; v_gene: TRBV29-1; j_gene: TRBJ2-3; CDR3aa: SVEGQLTSTDTQY
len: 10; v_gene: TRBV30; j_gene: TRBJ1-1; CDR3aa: AWSAGGGRDF